One sample yielded the 12 T cell receptor beta chains listed below, sequenced in a study of CD8 T cells in Susac syndrome. RNA, at about 0.45 to 1 ug, was reverse transcribed with random hexamers. TCRdb re-called the immunoSEQ multiplex PCR reads with MiXCR, one entry per CDR3 protein. The sample lists fewer than 350,000 distinct CDR3 sequences; around 91% were seen once. The sequencing sample was made of CD8+ T cells from PBMCs. These receptors came from a human donor with multiple sclerosis.

The chain carries TRBV19 and TRBJ1-6; 8 positions match TRBD1. There are 12 residues in the CDR3. Germline V gives CDR1 LNHDA, CDR2 SQIVND (reference sequence). V lost 10 bases to trimming and J lost 7 bases; unmatched junction nucleotides: 3. The CDR3 DNA follows: TGTGCCACCTCAGGGGGCAATTCACCCCTCCACTTT. Encoded protein: CATSGGNSPLHF.

V gene TRBV4-1 combines with J gene TRBJ1-1; TRBD1 might be the D (5 bases). V shed 4 bases and J shed 0 bases, with 12 bases lying between them. The CDR3 has 15 residues. Germline assignment: CDR1 MGHRA and CDR2 YSYEKL. For the CDR3, the DNA is TGCGCCAGCAGCCTAGACGACAGTCTGAACACTGAAGCTTTCTTT. As protein: CASSLDDSLNTEAFF.

The rearrangement uses TRBV28 and TRBJ2-5; 15 bases fit TRBD2. Germline V gene data show CDR1 as MDHEN and CDR2 as SYDVKM. CDR3 length equals 18 residues. J lost 4 bases, V lost 7 bases, and 13 bases had no gene match. CDR3 loop: CASNPAGTSGGTVETQYF. The CDR3 DNA sequence: TGTGCCAGCAATCCCGCGGGGACTAGCGGGGGGACGGTAGAGACCCAGTACTTC.

This chain joins TRBV4-3 and TRBJ2-3; TRBD1 agrees at 9 bases. Germline V gene lookup returns CDR1 LGHNA and CDR2 YSLEER. With V trimmed by 1 base and J by 4 bases, 6 bases remained unmatched. This CDR3 is built from 16 residues. Written as DNA, the CDR3 is TGCGCCAGCAGCCAAGTAGGACAGGGGAATCCAGATACGCAGTATTTT. Amino acids: CASSQVGQGNPDTQYF.

The CDR3 sequence is CSATDRETTYEQYF. The CDR3, as DNA: TGCAGTGCTACCGACAGAGAGACCACCTACGAGCAGTACTTC. J is TRBJ2-7 and V is TRBV20-1; a weak D match, TRBD1 (5 bases). The germline V gene has CDR1 DFQATT and CDR2 SNEGSKA (reference sequence). CDR3 length: 14 residues. Trimming took off 4 bases at V and 2 bases at J, with 15 bases between the two ends.

V usage is TRBV20-1 and J usage is TRBJ1-2, with D hard to call. The germline gives CDR1 DFQATT, CDR2 SNEGSKA (reference sequence). The CDR3 totals 14 residues. Trimming stripped 3 bases from V and 1 base from J, with 12 bases between. The CDR3, as DNA: TGCAGTGCTAGCACAAACTCTCTTAACTATGGCTACACCTTC. It yields the protein CSASTNSLNYGYTF.

This chain links TRBV4-1 with TRBJ2-7; 7 bases align to TRBD2. Germline CDR1 MGHRA, CDR2 YSYEKL. The ends lost 2 bases at V and 6 bases at J; junction bases unmatched: 4. The CDR3 covers 13 residues. The CDR3 protein is CASSQTGGSEQYF. For the CDR3, the DNA is TGCGCCAGCAGCCAAACGGGGGGAAGCGAGCAGTACTTC.

This rearrangement joins TRBV4-1 to TRBJ2-1; tentatively, D is TRBD1 (6 bases). The CDR3 is 11 residues long. The germline V gene encodes CDR1 MGHRA and CDR2 YSYEKL. V lost 6 bases to trimming and J lost 7 bases, with 7 bases between them. The CDR3 DNA reads TGCGCCAGCAGAGGACAGAATGAGCAGTTCTTC. Residues: CASRGQNEQFF.

The rearrangement uses TRBV29-1 and TRBJ2-7, with 8 bases aligning to TRBD1. CDR1 and CDR2 (germline): SQVTM, ANQGSEA. The V segment lost 4 bases and the J segment 4 bases; nucleotides outside the gene matches: 9. CDR3 length equals 14 residues. CDR3 sequence reads: CSVGAGGQGYEQYF. CDR3 coding DNA: TGCAGCGTTGGGGCTGGCGGACAGGGTTACGAGCAGTACTTC.

CDR3 region: CSASGGAPSSYNEQFF. The CDR3, as DNA: TGCAGTGCTAGCGGGGGGGCCCCGAGCTCCTACAATGAGCAGTTCTTC. V and J are TRBV20-1 and TRBJ2-1, with TRBD2 matching over 8 bases. Trimming removed 3 bases from V and 0 bases from J; junction bases left unmatched: 7. This CDR3 is built from 16 residues. Germline V gene sequence: CDR1 DFQATT, CDR2 SNEGSKA (reference sequence).

This chain links TRBV28 with TRBJ1-2; the match to TRBD1 covers 8 bases. Per the germline V gene, CDR1 is MDHEN and CDR2 is SYDVKM. V lost 6 bases and J lost 5; bases outside the gene matches: 11. CDR3 length: 15 residues. The CDR3 nucleotides read TGTGCCAGCAGCCCCGGACAGGGTAATAATTATGGCTACACCTTC. It translates to CASSPGQGNNYGYTF.

The chain couples TRBV7-2 to TRBJ2-7; TRBD1 is a possible D gene (6 bases). This CDR3 spans 12 amino acids. Germline CDR1 is SGHTA and CDR2 is FQGNSA. V gave up 10 bases and J gave up 2 bases, with 12 bases separating them. DNA of the CDR3: TGTGCCACCGCAGGGGTTACCTACGAGCAGTACTTC. Protein: CATAGVTYEQYF.